These T cell receptor beta chains were read from a single sample in a study of monozygotic twins with inflammatory bowel disease. TCRdb re-called the 5' RACE reads and catalogs CDR3 proteins one per entry, DNA excluded. The listing records about 140,000 distinct CDR3 sequences. The sample was blood. Every receptor here comes from a human donor with ulcerative colitis or Crohn's disease, or a healthy co-twin of an affected twin (not recorded which). The CDR3 runs from the conserved cysteine through the conserved F or W. The order of the fields is V gene, J gene, CDR3 protein.

V gene: TRBV29-1
J gene: TRBJ2-3
CDR3 protein: CSFGLRTDTQYF

V gene: TRBV4-3
J gene: TRBJ2-7
CDR3 protein: CASSQEISTALYEQYF

V gene: TRBV11-2
J gene: TRBJ2-1
CDR3 protein: CASSLLPRGASPSGKYNEQFF

V gene: TRBV20-1
J gene: TRBJ2-7
CDR3 protein: CSARDIYLTDYEQYF

V gene: TRBV10-1
J gene: TRBJ2-1
CDR3 protein: CASSELAGLYNEQFF

V gene: TRBV5-1
J gene: TRBJ1-1
CDR3 protein: CASSLAYGTGKTEAFF

V gene: TRBV15
J gene: TRBJ1-2
CDR3 protein: CATSSDRVFYGYTF

V gene: TRBV29-1
J gene: TRBJ2-7
CDR3 protein: CSVEGQGALGEQYF

V gene: TRBV20-1
J gene: TRBJ2-3
CDR3 protein: CSASEASKTYF

V gene: TRBV21-1
J gene: TRBJ1-2
CDR3 protein: CASSKGVGSEANYGYTF

V gene: TRBV28
J gene: TRBJ1-5
CDR3 protein: CASSHLQKPSNQPQHF

V gene: TRBV29-1
J gene: TRBJ2-7
CDR3 protein: CSAQGSIPPYEQYF

V gene: TRBV3-1
J gene: TRBJ1-4
CDR3 protein: CASSRRDLSEKLFF

V gene: TRBV9
J gene: TRBJ1-1
CDR3 protein: CASSVGGSMNTEAFF

V gene: TRBV30
J gene: TRBJ2-7
CDR3 protein: CAWKHGRGIYEQYF

V gene: TRBV9
J gene: TRBJ1-3
CDR3 protein: CASSPQGDSGNTIYF

V gene: TRBV30
J gene: TRBJ2-6
CDR3 protein: CARDTSGWSLISGANVLTF

V gene: TRBV7-9
J gene: TRBJ2-2
CDR3 protein: CASSVWTSGNTGELFF

V gene: TRBV28
J gene: TRBJ1-2
CDR3 protein: CASSLGREGYGYTF

V gene: TRBV12-3/TRBV12-4
J gene: TRBJ1-5
CDR3 protein: CASSLNRDQPQHF

V gene: TRBV12-3/TRBV12-4
J gene: TRBJ2-7
CDR3 protein: CASSLTAGGQYF

V gene: TRBV28
J gene: TRBJ2-3
CDR3 protein: CASSSLADTDTQYF

V gene: TRBV9
J gene: TRBJ1-1
CDR3 protein: CASSRETWGTEAFF

V gene: TRBV20-1
J gene: TRBJ1-2
CDR3 protein: CSARATDRLYTF

V gene: TRBV5-1
J gene: TRBJ2-1
CDR3 protein: CASSMRDRGINEQFF

V gene: TRBV6-5
J gene: TRBJ1-3
CDR3 protein: CASSFQGTQGSGNTIYF

V gene: TRBV4-3
J gene: TRBJ1-4
CDR3 protein: CASSQDNENEKLFF

V gene: TRBV19
J gene: TRBJ1-2
CDR3 protein: CASSPSSYYDGYTF

V gene: TRBV4-1
J gene: TRBJ1-1
CDR3 protein: CARDQGTPEAFF

V gene: TRBV5-1
J gene: TRBJ2-1
CDR3 protein: CASSLLQSESGEQFF

V gene: TRBV5-1
J gene: TRBJ2-7
CDR3 protein: CASSLSGQGHEQYF

V gene: TRBV5-8
J gene: TRBJ1-4
CDR3 protein: CASRLVLGEKLFF

V gene: TRBV12-2
J gene: TRBJ2-4
CDR3 protein: CASRPNEGSKNIQYF

V gene: TRBV5-1
J gene: TRBJ2-2
CDR3 protein: CASSLARGLSGELFF

V gene: TRBV7-3
J gene: TRBJ2-3
CDR3 protein: CASSLTGGMSTDTQYF

V gene: TRBV28
J gene: TRBJ2-2
CDR3 protein: CASSLWASGKNTGELFF

V gene: TRBV6-4
J gene: TRBJ2-1
CDR3 protein: CASSEGLGREQFF

V gene: TRBV7-9
J gene: TRBJ2-1
CDR3 protein: CASSQGLAGYNEQFF

V gene: TRBV20-1
J gene: TRBJ1-1
CDR3 protein: CSATSSSNTEAFF

V gene: TRBV20-1
J gene: TRBJ2-1
CDR3 protein: CSARPFSTAGWPYNEQFF